One and the same sample provided the 7 T cell receptor beta chains below, sequenced in a study of blood T cell repertoires in COVID-19. Sequencing was performed with immunoSEQ multiplex PCR; in TCRdb, only in-frame clones are kept and a portion is missing. The sample has fewer than 35,000 clones; approximately 86% are singletons. Sequenced input: peripheral blood. Receptors originate from a human donor in a cohort sampled during active COVID-19.

This chain uses TRBV29-1 with TRBJ2-3; 9 nucleotides agree with TRBD2. CDR3 length equals 13 residues. V lost 7 bases to trimming and J lost 8 bases; unmatched junction nucleotides: 10. Germline values: CDR1 SQVTM, CDR2 ANQGSEA. The CDR3, as DNA: TGCAGCGCGGGACTAGCCGGGAGCGGTACGCAGTATTTT. Encoded protein: CSAGLAGSGTQYF.

CDR3 nucleotide sequence: TGTGCCAGCAGCCCTCCTAGCGCCCCCCTTGACAATGAGCAGTTCTTC. It translates to CASSPPSAPLDNEQFF. V is TRBV7-6 and J is TRBJ2-1; D may be TRBD2 (6 bases). Trimming left V 5 bases short and J 5 bases short, with 19 bases between. Germline V gives CDR1 SGHVS, CDR2 FNYEAQ. The length of the CDR3 is 16 residues.

This chain connects TRBV7-2 to TRBJ1-1, with D maybe TRBD1 (5 bases). Trimming took off 3 bases at V and 5 bases at J, with 10 bases between the two ends. CDR1 SGHTA and CDR2 FQGNSA come from the germline V gene. This CDR3 contains 13 residues. CDR3 protein: CASSFSGNTEAFF. In nucleotides, the CDR3 is TGTGCCAGCAGCTTCTCAGGGAATACTGAAGCTTTCTTT.

This rearrangement joins TRBV27 to TRBJ2-2; tentatively, D is TRBD1 (6 bases). Trimming removed 4 bases at V and 7 bases at J, with 10 bases between. Per the germline V gene, CDR1 is MNHEY and CDR2 is SMNVEV (reference sequence). This CDR3 comprises 13 residues. The CDR3 region has the DNA TGTGCCAGCAGTTCCCGGACAGACGGGGAGCTGTTTTTT. This translates into CASSSRTDGELFF.

J is TRBJ2-1 and V is TRBV7-6; possibly TRBD2 for D (6 bases). The CDR3 is 14 residues long. The germline V and J ends were trimmed by 3 bases and 9 bases, with 15 bases remaining between them. CDR1 is SGHVS, CDR2 FNYEAQ, per germline. The CDR3 reads CASSFWTGEGEQFF. CDR3 in DNA: TGTGCCAGCAGCTTCTGGACGGGGGAAGGTGAGCAGTTCTTC. Variable domain in full (rest from reference TRBV7-6 and TRBJ2-1): GAGVSQSPRYKVTKRGQDVALRCDPISGHVSLYWYRQALGQGPEFLTYFNYEAQQDKSGLPNDRFSAERPEGSISTLTIQRTEQRDSAMYRCASSFWTGEGEQFFGPGTRLTVL.

The chain uses TRBV7-9 and TRBJ2-1; 12 nucleotides align to TRBD2. V lost 5 bases to trimming and J lost 13 bases; unmatched junction nucleotides: 12. The CDR3 loop spans 15 amino acids. The germline V gene has CDR1 SEHNR and CDR2 FQNEAQ (reference sequence). The CDR3: CASSLVLAGGPGQFF. The CDR3 nucleotides read TGTGCCAGCAGCCTAGTGCTAGCGGGGGGGCCGGGACAGTTCTTC.

The chain uses TRBV25-1 and TRBJ1-6, with 10 bases matching TRBD1. Per the germline V gene, CDR1 is MGHDK and CDR2 is SYGVNS. Trimming took 6 bases from V and 4 from J; bases not matched to a gene: 6. The CDR3 loop spans 16 amino acids. The CDR3 here is CASSQTGGVYNSPLHF. The CDR3 DNA follows: TGTGCCAGCAGCCAGACAGGGGGCGTTTATAATTCACCCCTCCACTTT.